This TCR beta chain was recovered during a study of Ad26.COV2.S vaccination and SARS-CoV-2 variants. Study findings and constraints: Following vaccination, spike-specific CD8+ and CD4+ T cell responses reportedly exhibited substantial breadth.

Specified treatment: around 19 received Ad26.COV2.S at low or high dose, single or two shots; about 5 received placebo; per-sample allocation not given. Day 63 after the first injection of vaccine or placebo was the sampling time. Germline CDR1 reads MNHEY; CDR2 reads SVGEGT. The CDR3 is 14 amino acids. J lost 3 bases, V lost 1 base, and 3 bases had no gene match. This table comes from immunoSEQ multiplex PCR, and its TCRdb copy is limited to in-frame clones, with some not included. The sample lists more than 400,000 clones; about 90% were seen once. About this clone: The target antigen is unknown.

This material consisted of peripheral blood, taken in a trial of Ad26.COV2.S vaccine versus placebo. The TCR comes from a person between 18 and 65 years old who received the Ad26.COV2.S COVID-19 vaccine or a placebo. V usage is TRBV6-2 or TRBV6-3 and J usage is TRBJ2-7; 7 nucleotides line up with TRBD2. CDR3 DNA sequence: TGTGCCAGCAGTTACTGGGGGGGACTCTACGAGCAGTACTTC. Translating it yields CASSYWGGLYEQYF.